This is a list of T cell receptor beta chains from one sample in a study of cytomegalovirus exposure and HLA in healthy donors. Sequencing used immunoSEQ multiplex PCR; TCRdb keeps in-frame clones, though not all of them. The sample shows under 350,000 clones, around 86% of them seen only once. The sequenced sample was PBMCs. These receptors came from a woman in her late teens or twenties in good health and CMV-seronegative. The CDR3 runs from the conserved cysteine through the conserved F or W. Each record gives: V gene, J gene, D gene, clone size, CDR3 protein, CDR3 DNA. D genes are given only for firm matches. Size tells how often a clone was seen (once, few, many) or the class of an expanded clone, and some rows leave it out.

TRBV9	TRBJ2-1	-	-	CASSVDGHSYNEQFF	TGTGCCAGCAGCGTAGATGGGCACTCCTACAATGAGCAGTTCTTC
TRBV11-2	TRBJ2-7	-	-	CASSPLNGDNYEQYF	TGTGCCAGCAGCCCGCTTAACGGGGACAACTACGAGCAGTACTTC
TRBV5-3	TRBJ1-2	TRBD1	once	CARSLPPDRGHYGYTF	TGTGCCAGAAGCTTGCCTCCGGACAGGGGGCATTATGGCTACACCTTC
TRBV18	TRBJ2-5	TRBD2	-	CASSPRLAGSGGETQYF	TGTGCCAGCTCACCACGACTAGCGGGGTCTGGCGGGGAGACCCAGTACTTC
TRBV6-5	TRBJ1-2	TRBD1	-	CASSYLQGEMNYGYTF	TGTGCCAGCAGTTACCTTCAGGGGGAGATGAACTATGGCTACACCTTC
TRBV5-6	TRBJ2-7	-	few	CASSLAAVPSGQYF	TGTGCCAGCAGCTTGGCGGCAGTGCCCTCGGGGCAGTACTTC
TRBV28	TRBJ1-2	-	few	CASSLGGYGYTF	TGTGCCAGCAGTTTGGGGGGCTATGGCTACACCTTC
TRBV7-8	TRBJ2-7	TRBD1	-	CASSDDRGPSYEQYF	TGTGCCAGCAGTGATGACAGGGGACCCTCCTACGAGCAGTACTTC
TRBV28	TRBJ1-2	TRBD1	-	CASSSHRGWYGYTF	TGTGCCAGCAGTTCTCACAGGGGTTGGTATGGCTACACCTTC
TRBV6-6	TRBJ1-1	-	-	CATTGGGPSAFF	TGTGCCACTACGGGGGGGGGACCTTCGGCTTTCTTT
TRBV19	TRBJ2-1	TRBD1	-	CASSIGTGAYNEQFF	TGTGCCAGTAGTATAGGGACAGGCGCCTACAATGAGCAGTTCTTC
TRBV30	TRBJ1-4	-	-	CAWSSGAWEKLFF	TGTGCCTGGAGCAGTGGGGCTTGGGAAAAACTGTTTTTT
TRBV5-1	TRBJ1-4	TRBD1	-	CASSMGQINEKLFF	TGCGCCAGCAGTATGGGACAGATTAATGAAAAACTGTTTTTT
TRBV5-1	TRBJ2-7	TRBD1	-	CASSQRTGSSYEQYF	TGCGCCAGCAGCCAAAGGACAGGTTCTTCCTACGAGCAGTACTTC
TRBV29-1	TRBJ1-2	-	-	CSVEGVSGYGYTF	TGCAGCGTTGAAGGGGTTTCGGGGTATGGCTACACCTTC
TRBV19	TRBJ1-1	-	-	CASSSHRDITEAFF	TGTGCCAGTAGTTCGCACAGGGATATCACTGAAGCTTTCTTT
TRBV19	TRBJ1-2	-	-	CASRINPGVDYGYTF	TGTGCCAGTAGGATCAATCCCGGGGTGGACTATGGCTACACCTTC
TRBV7-8	TRBJ2-1	-	-	CASSSKGPVHEQFF	TGTGCCAGCAGCTCAAAGGGGCCCGTCCATGAGCAGTTCTTC
TRBV2	TRBJ1-1	-	-	CASSLQGRGTEAFF	TGTGCCAGCAGTCTACAGGGACGGGGCACTGAAGCTTTCTTT
TRBV5-1	TRBJ1-2	TRBD1	-	CASSSTGGSNYGYTF	TGCGCCAGCAGCTCTACAGGGGGCTCGAACTATGGCTACACCTTC
TRBV4-1	TRBJ1-4	TRBD1	-	CASSRTGYEKLFF	TGCGCCAGCTCCCGGACAGGGTATGAAAAACTGTTTTTT
TRBV5-1	TRBJ2-7	-	-	CASKKDSRTYEQYF	TGCGCCAGCAAAAAGGACAGTCGGACCTACGAGCAGTACTTC
TRBV18	TRBJ1-1	TRBD1	once	CASSGQAINTEAFF	TGTGCCAGCTCCGGACAGGCTATTAACACTGAAGCTTTCTTT
TRBV6-5	TRBJ2-3	-	-	CASSYSVTARDTQYF	TGTGCCAGCAGTTACTCGGTCACTGCTCGAGATACGCAGTATTTT
TRBV6-5	TRBJ1-1	-	-	CASSYRQHTEAFF	TGTGCCAGCAGTTACCGACAGCACACTGAAGCTTTCTTT
TRBV5-3	TRBJ1-5	TRBD1	once	CARSLERQGSNQPQHF	TGTGCCAGAAGCTTGGAGCGACAGGGGAGCAATCAGCCCCAGCATTTT
TRBV28	TRBJ1-5	-	-	CASSLGGYGSNQPQHF	TGTGCCAGCAGTTTGGGGGGGTATGGAAGCAATCAGCCCCAGCATTTT
TRBV6-1	TRBJ2-7	-	-	CASSDLGSGFSYEQYF	TGTGCCAGCAGTGACCTGGGGTCGGGGTTTTCCTACGAGCAGTACTTC
TRBV7-9	TRBJ1-2	TRBD1	-	CASSLPTGVSGYTF	TGTGCCAGCAGCCTACCGACAGGGGTTAGTGGCTACACCTTC
TRBV27	TRBJ1-5	-	-	CASSYTQGGNQPQHF	TGTGCCAGCAGTTATACCCAGGGTGGAAATCAGCCCCAGCATTTT
TRBV5-1	TRBJ1-1	-	-	CASSDGQRNTEAFF	TGCGCCAGCAGCGACGGACAGCGGAACACTGAAGCTTTCTTT
TRBV6-1	TRBJ2-5	-	-	CASREVVGGRETQYF	TGTGCCAGCAGGGAAGTGGTGGGGGGTCGAGAGACCCAGTACTTC
TRBV6-5	TRBJ2-7	-	-	CASSRTTGAGEQYF	TGTGCCAGCAGTAGGACTACCGGAGCGGGCGAGCAGTACTTC
TRBV10-3	TRBJ2-3	TRBD2	-	CAIKLAGPTDTQYF	TGTGCCATCAAGCTAGCGGGCCCCACAGATACGCAGTATTTT
TRBV7-2	TRBJ1-2	-	once	CASSLKLVPQGYTF	TGTGCCAGCAGCTTAAAGCTCGTTCCCCAAGGCTACACCTTC
TRBV9	TRBJ2-5	-	-	CASSVVWNRYQETQYF	TGTGCCAGCAGCGTAGTTTGGAACAGGTACCAAGAGACCCAGTACTTC
TRBV27	TRBJ2-7	-	-	CASSRLAERSYEQYF	TGTGCCAGCAGCCGCTTAGCGGAGAGATCCTACGAGCAGTACTTC
TRBV4-2	TRBJ1-1	-	-	CASSPAGVGTEAFF	TGTGCCAGCAGCCCGGCAGGGGTGGGTACTGAAGCTTTCTTT
TRBV5-1	TRBJ2-1	TRBD1	-	CASSSGTGQGKTNEQFF	TGCGCCAGCAGCTCCGGGACCGGACAGGGCAAGACTAATGAGCAGTTCTTC
TRBV27	TRBJ2-3	TRBD2	-	CASSTGLAGLTDTQYF	TGTGCCAGCAGTACGGGACTAGCGGGGCTCACAGATACGCAGTATTTT
TRBV7-9	TRBJ2-1	-	-	CASSLPGLVYNGQFF	TGTGCCAGCAGCCTGCCGGGACTGGTTTACAATGGGCAGTTCTTC
TRBV5-1	TRBJ2-6	TRBD1	-	CASRLSVTGVKKLGAVLTF	TGCGCCAGCAGGCTTTCTGTAACAGGGGTGAAAAAATTAGGAGCCGTCCTGACTTTC
TRBV4-2	TRBJ2-7	TRBD2	once	CASSQDRLAGRNEQYF	TGTGCCAGCAGCCAAGATCGGCTAGCGGGTCGAAACGAGCAGTACTTC
TRBV7-4	TRBJ1-2	TRBD1	-	CASSLRQGEDYGYTF	TGTGCCAGCAGCTTAAGACAGGGGGAAGACTATGGCTACACCTTC
TRBV13	TRBJ2-5	-	-	CASSFFTGQDEPRGGTQYF	TGTGCCAGCAGCTTTTTCACGGGACAGGACGAACCGAGGGGGGGGACCCAGTACTTC
TRBV30	TRBJ2-7	-	-	CAWSAGGAYEQYF	TGTGCCTGGAGCGCCGGGGGAGCGTACGAGCAGTACTTC
TRBV5-4	TRBJ2-1	TRBD1	-	CASSAISGTVNEQFF	TGTGCCAGCAGCGCGATTTCCGGGACAGTCAATGAGCAGTTCTTC
TRBV30	TRBJ1-5	TRBD1	-	CAFWTGPGQPQHF	TGTGCCTTTTGGACAGGGCCGGGTCAGCCCCAGCATTTT
TRBV10-1	TRBJ1-5	-	-	CASSSPSTWSNQPQHF	TGCGCCAGCAGTAGCCCATCCACCTGGAGCAATCAGCCCCAGCATTTT
TRBV18	TRBJ1-1	-	-	CASSPPSSYTEAFF	TGTGCCAGCTCACCACCGTCGTCTTACACTGAAGCTTTCTTT